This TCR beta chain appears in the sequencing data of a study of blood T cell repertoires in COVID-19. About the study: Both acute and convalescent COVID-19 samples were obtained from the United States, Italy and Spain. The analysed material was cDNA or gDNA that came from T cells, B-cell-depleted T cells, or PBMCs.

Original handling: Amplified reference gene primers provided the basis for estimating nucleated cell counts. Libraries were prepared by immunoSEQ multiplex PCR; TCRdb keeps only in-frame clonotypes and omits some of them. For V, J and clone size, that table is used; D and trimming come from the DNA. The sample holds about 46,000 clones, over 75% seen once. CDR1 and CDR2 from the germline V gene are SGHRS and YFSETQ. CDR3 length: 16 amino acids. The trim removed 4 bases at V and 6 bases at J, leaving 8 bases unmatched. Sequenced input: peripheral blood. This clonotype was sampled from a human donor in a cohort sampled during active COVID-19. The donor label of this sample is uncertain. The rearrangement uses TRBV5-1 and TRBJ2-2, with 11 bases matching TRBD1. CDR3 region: CASSDPGQGVSGELFF. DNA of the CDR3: TGCGCCAGCAGCGATCCGGGACAGGGGGTATCCGGGGAGCTGTTTTTT.